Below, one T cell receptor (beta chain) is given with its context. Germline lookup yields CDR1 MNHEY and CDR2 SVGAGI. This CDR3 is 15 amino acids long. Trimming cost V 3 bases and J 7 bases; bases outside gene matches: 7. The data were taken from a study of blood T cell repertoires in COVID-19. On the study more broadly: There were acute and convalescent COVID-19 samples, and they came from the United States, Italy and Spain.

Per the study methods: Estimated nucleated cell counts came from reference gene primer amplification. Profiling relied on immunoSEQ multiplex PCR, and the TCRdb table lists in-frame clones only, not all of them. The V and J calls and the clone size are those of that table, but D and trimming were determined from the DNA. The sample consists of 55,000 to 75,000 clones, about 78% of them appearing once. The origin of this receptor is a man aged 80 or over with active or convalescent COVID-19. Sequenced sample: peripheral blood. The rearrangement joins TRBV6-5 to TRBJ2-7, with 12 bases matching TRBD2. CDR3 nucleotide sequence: TGTGCCAGCAGTTATCGACTAGCGGGAGTAGATGAGCAGTACTTC. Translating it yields CASSYRLAGVDEQYF.